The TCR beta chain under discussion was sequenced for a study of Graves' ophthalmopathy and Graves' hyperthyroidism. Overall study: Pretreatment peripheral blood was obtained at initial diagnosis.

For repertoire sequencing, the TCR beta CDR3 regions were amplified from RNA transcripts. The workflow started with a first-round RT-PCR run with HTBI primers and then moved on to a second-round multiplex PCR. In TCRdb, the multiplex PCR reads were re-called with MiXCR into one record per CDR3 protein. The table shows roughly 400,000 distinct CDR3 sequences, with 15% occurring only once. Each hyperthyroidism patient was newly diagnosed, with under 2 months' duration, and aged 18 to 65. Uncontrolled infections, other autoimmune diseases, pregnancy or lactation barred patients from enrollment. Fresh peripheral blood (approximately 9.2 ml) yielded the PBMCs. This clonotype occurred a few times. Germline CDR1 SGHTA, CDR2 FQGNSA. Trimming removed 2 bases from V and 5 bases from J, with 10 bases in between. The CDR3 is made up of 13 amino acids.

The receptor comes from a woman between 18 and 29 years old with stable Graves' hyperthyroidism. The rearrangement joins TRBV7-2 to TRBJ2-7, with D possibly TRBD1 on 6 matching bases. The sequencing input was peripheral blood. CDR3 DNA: TGTGCCAGCAGCTTACAGGGGCCCCACGAGCAGTACTTC. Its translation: CASSLQGPHEQYF. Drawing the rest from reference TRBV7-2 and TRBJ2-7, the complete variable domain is GAGVSQSPSNKVTEKGKDVELRCDPISGHTALYWYRQSLGQGLEFLIYFQGNSAPDKSGLPSDRFSAERTGGSVSTLTIQRTQQEDSAVYLCASSLQGPHEQYFGPGTRLTVT.